A single sample is the source of the 16 T cell receptor beta chains below, sequenced in a study of T cell responses to AZD1222 COVID-19 vaccine. Produced via immunoSEQ multiplex PCR; TCRdb's table is partial and in-frame only. The table has 90,000 to 120,000 clones, approximately 86% seen once. Specimen: peripheral blood, collected on day 0 of AZD1222 vaccination. The receptors derive from an adult in good health.

This sequence joins TRBV4-1 and TRBJ2-1; possibly TRBD1 for D (5 bases). The CDR3 is made up of 14 amino acids. Trimming removed 3 bases from V and 2 bases from J, with 8 bases in between. Germline values: CDR1 MGHRA, CDR2 YSYEKL. CDR3 amino acids: CASSQDTAYNEQFF. Written as DNA, the CDR3 is TGCGCCAGCAGCCAGGACACAGCCTACAATGAGCAGTTCTTC.

V and J are TRBV19 and TRBJ1-4, with D unclear. Per germline, CDR1 LNHDA and CDR2 SQIVND (reference sequence). This CDR3 comprises 14 residues. Trimming cost V 5 bases and J 4 bases, with 11 bases left between them. CDR3 protein: CASSPGRINEKLFF. The CDR3 DNA sequence: TGTGCCAGTAGTCCCGGACGGATTAATGAAAAACTGTTTTTT.

This chain links TRBV11-3 with TRBJ2-1; no firm D call. The CDR3 totals 14 residues. Deletions cut 3 bases from V and 0 bases from J, with 6 bases between. CDR1 is SGHNT, CDR2 YENEEA, per germline. CDR3: CASSLSDSYNEQFF. The CDR3 nucleotides read TGTGCCAGCAGCTTGAGCGACTCCTACAATGAGCAGTTCTTC.

The V gene is TRBV23-1, the J gene TRBJ1-2; D is ambiguous. TRBV23-1 is marked as an open reading frame, function uncertain. The V end was cut by 4 bases, the J end by 7 bases, with 31 bases between. The CDR3 is 19 residues long. The CDR3 DNA reads TGCGCCAGCAGTCCCAATCGAGGGCGTCGGGTCACCTGGGAGTCTGGCTACACCTTC. Protein: CASSPNRGRRVTWESGYTF.

CDR3 DNA sequence: TGTGCCAGCAGTTACAATGGGGGCACCGGGGAGCTGTTTTTT. As protein: CASSYNGGTGELFF. The chain links TRBV6-2 or TRBV6-3 to TRBJ2-2; D may be TRBD1 or TRBD2 (5 bases each). Trimming stripped 2 bases from V and 4 bases from J, with 8 bases between. CDR3 length: 14 amino acids. CDR1 and CDR2 (germline): MNHEY, SVGEGT.

This clone was detected only a few times. This chain joins TRBV7-3 and TRBJ2-2; 7 nucleotides match TRBD2. V shed 5 bases and J 0 bases; nucleotides not matched to a gene: 9. This CDR3 region has 17 residues. The germline CDR1 and CDR2 sequences are SGHTA and FQGTGA. This CDR3 reads CASSPRPSGANTGELFF. The DNA for the CDR3 is TGTGCCAGCAGCCCCCGCCCCAGCGGGGCGAACACCGGGGAGCTGTTTTTT.

The gene calls are TRBV5-1 and TRBJ1-1; D is perhaps TRBD1 (6 bases). CDR1 is SGHRS, CDR2 YFSETQ, per germline. Between the trimmed V and J ends, which lost 4 bases and 4 bases, there was a span of 14 bases. The CDR3 totals 14 residues. CDR3 protein: CASSVQGRITEAFF. Written as DNA, the CDR3 is TGCGCCAGCAGCGTACAGGGTCGGATCACTGAAGCTTTCTTT.

The V gene is TRBV6-2 or TRBV6-3, the J gene TRBJ2-3; no definite D call. CDR1 and CDR2 (germline): MNHEY, SVGEGT. The CDR3 consists of 15 residues. Trimming stripped 6 bases from V and 5 bases from J, with 18 bases between. CDR3 loop: CASSSPSAIGDTQYF. In DNA, the CDR3 is TGTGCCAGCAGCTCCCCCAGTGCTATTGGAGATACGCAGTATTTT.

This chain uses TRBV7-2 with TRBJ2-1; 16 positions agree with TRBD2. The germline gives CDR1 SGHTA, CDR2 FQGNSA. The CDR3 totals 15 residues. With 5 bases clipped from V and 12 bases from J, the junction kept 7 bases outside the gene matches. CDR3 DNA sequence: TGTGCCAGCAGCCCGGGACTAGCGGGGGGGAAATTGCAGTTCTTC. Translation: CASSPGLAGGKLQFF.

V is TRBV19 and J is TRBJ1-2; weak D call: TRBD1 (5 bases). The CDR3 consists of 16 residues. Germline CDR1 reads LNHDA; CDR2 reads SQIVND (reference sequence). Trimming pared 3 bases from V and 7 bases from J, leaving 21 bases between. As DNA, the CDR3 is TGTGCCAGTAGTATCCCATTTCCGGGCCCCGGGGGTGGCTACACCTTC. Protein product: CASSIPFPGPGGGYTF.

This chain links TRBV7-9 with TRBJ2-7, with 9 bases that match TRBD1. V lost 5 bases to trimming and J lost 2 bases; unmatched junction nucleotides: 10. The germline gives CDR1 SEHNR, CDR2 FQNEAQ (reference sequence). The CDR3 totals 16 residues. The DNA for the CDR3 is TGTGCCAGCAGCCCCGTCCCGGGACAGGGTACCTACGAGCAGTACTTC. It specifies CASSPVPGQGTYEQYF.

V gene TRBV4-2 combines with J gene TRBJ1-1; D is unresolved. CDR3 length: 13 residues. Trimming pared 5 bases from V and 7 bases from J, leaving 14 bases between. Germline CDR1 reads LGHNA; CDR2 reads YNFKEQ. The CDR3 sequence: CASSDFGPGEAFF. The DNA of the CDR3 is TGTGCCAGCAGCGATTTCGGTCCAGGTGAAGCTTTCTTT.

The J gene is TRBJ1-6, the V gene TRBV15, with D perhaps TRBD1 (6 bases). V gave up 2 bases and J gave up 16 bases, with 15 bases separating them. The V gene's germline CDR1 is LNHNV and CDR2 YYDKDF (reference sequence). This CDR3 region has 13 residues. DNA of the CDR3: TGTGCCACCAGCAGACCCACCGGGACAAGTCTCCACTTT. Residues: CATSRPTGTSLHF.

This chain uses TRBV6-2 or TRBV6-3 with TRBJ1-5, with D maybe TRBD1 (6 bases). Per germline, CDR1 MNHEY and CDR2 SVGEGT. The ends were cut back, 4 bases at V and 4 bases at J, with 14 bases in the middle. The CDR3 runs to 15 residues. The CDR3 sequence is CASSSRGLKNQPQHF. The CDR3 region has the DNA TGTGCCAGCAGTTCCAGGGGCCTTAAGAATCAGCCCCAGCATTTT.

V gene TRBV15 combines with J gene TRBJ1-1; no clear D. The germline CDR1 and CDR2 sequences are LNHNV and YYDKDF (reference sequence). Trimming took 0 bases from V and 3 from J, leaving 8 bases between them. The CDR3 contains 14 residues. The CDR3 coding sequence is TGTGCCACCAGCAGAGATGGTTGGGACACTGAAGCTTTCTTT. Translation: CATSRDGWDTEAFF. Based on the CDR3 plus reference TRBV15 and TRBJ1-1, the full variable domain is DAMVIQNPRYQVTQFGKPVTLSCSQTLNHNVMYWYQQKSSQAPKLLFHYYDKDFNNEADTPDNFQSRRPNTSFCFLDIRSPGLGDTAMYLCATSRDGWDTEAFFGQGTRLTVV.

The rearrangement uses TRBV27 and TRBJ1-2; 10 bases align to TRBD1. The CDR3 runs to 14 residues. V was clipped by 7 bases and J by 4 bases; unmatched bases: 6. CDR1 MNHEY and CDR2 SMNVEV come from the germline V gene (reference sequence). CDR3 amino acids: CASMGTGAPYGYTF. In DNA, the CDR3 is TGTGCCAGCATGGGGACAGGGGCCCCCTATGGCTACACCTTC.